This TCR beta chain was sequenced for a study of blood T cell repertoires in COVID-19. Using immunoSEQ multiplex PCR, the repertoire was profiled, and TCRdb retains in-frame clones only, with some absent. This sample has about 120,000 clones, with less than 90% found just once. Material for sequencing was peripheral blood. The TCR originated in a man aged 80 or over with acute or convalescent COVID-19.

The CDR3 bases are TGTGCCAGTAGTTTACAGATGAACACTGAAGCTTTCTTT. It is translated as CASSLQMNTEAFF. This rearrangement joins TRBV19 to TRBJ1-1, with D unresolved. Germline V gene sequence: CDR1 LNHDA, CDR2 SQIVND (reference sequence). V dropped 5 bases and J dropped 0 bases, with 7 bases sitting between them. The CDR3 is 13 residues long.